These 13 T cell receptor beta chains were all obtained from the same sample, sequenced in a study of blood T cell repertoires in COVID-19. The method was immunoSEQ multiplex PCR; TCRdb's version includes in-frame clones alone and lacks a portion of them. The sample carries 140,000 or so clones, 60% to 85% recorded once. Sequenced sample: peripheral blood. Receptor source: a man aged 50 or older with active or convalescent COVID-19.

V usage is TRBV11-2 and J usage is TRBJ1-1; unclear D gene. This CDR3 contains 17 residues. Germline V gene sequence: CDR1 SGHAT, CDR2 FQNNGV. Between the trimmed V and J ends, which lost 1 base and 5 bases, there was a span of 20 bases. The CDR3 DNA follows: TGTGCCAGCAGCTTAGGGATGGGAGCGGTAATGTGGACTGAAGCTTTCTTT. It encodes CASSLGMGAVMWTEAFF.

The genes are TRBV18 and TRBJ1-1; 9 nucleotides match TRBD1. Germline CDR1 reads KGHSH; CDR2 reads LQKENI. The CDR3 length is 15 residues. The V gene end was trimmed by 4 bases and the J gene end by 3 bases; junction bases not matched to a gene: 6. The CDR3 DNA follows: TGTGCCAGCTCACACGAAGACAGGGGGGACACTGAAGCTTTCTTT. Encoded protein: CASSHEDRGDTEAFF.

Only one count was recorded for this clone. The J gene is TRBJ2-7, the V gene TRBV11-2, with TRBD2 identical over 11 bases. CDR3 size: 15 residues. The germline gives CDR1 SGHAT, CDR2 FQNNGV. V shed 5 bases and J 4 bases; nucleotides not matched to a gene: 7. CDR3 bases: TGTGCCAGCAGCCGGCCGACTAGCGGGACATACGAGCAGTACTTC. It is translated as CASSRPTSGTYEQYF.

This clone was observed once. This chain uses TRBV15 with TRBJ1-3, with a weak D call TRBD1 (5 bases). CDR3 length: 17 amino acids. The V end was cut by 1 base, the J end by 0 bases, with 13 bases between. CDR1 is LNHNV, CDR2 YYDKDF, per germline (reference sequence). CDR3 sequence (DNA): TGTGCCACCAGCAGAGCCCCCGGGGGAGACTCTGGAAACACCATATATTTT. Amino acid sequence: CATSRAPGGDSGNTIYF.

The chain joins TRBV5-1 to TRBJ2-1, with a weak D call TRBD1 (6 bases). This CDR3 is 16 amino acids long. From germline, CDR1 is SGHRS and CDR2 YFSETQ. The V gene lost 0 bases and the J gene lost 8 bases, with 18 bases spanning the gap. The CDR3, as DNA: TGCGCCAGCAGCTTGGGTTATACAGGGAGCTTGCATGAGCAGTTCTTC. This codes for CASSLGYTGSLHEQFF. Filled out from reference TRBV5-1 and TRBJ2-1, the complete variable domain reads KAGVTQTPRYLIKTRGQQVTLSCSPISGHRSVSWYQQTPGQGLQFLFEYFSETQRNKGNFPGRFSGRQFSNSRSEMNVSTLELGDSALYLCASSLGYTGSLHEQFFGPGTRLTVL.

This clone came up a few times. The rearrangement joins TRBV25-1 to TRBJ2-5; 14 bases fit TRBD2. The CDR3 extends over 15 amino acids. Germline V gives CDR1 MGHDK, CDR2 SYGVNS. V dropped 4 bases and J dropped 4; count of bases not matched to a gene: 2. The CDR3 region has the DNA TGTGCCAGCAGTGTGGGACTAGCGGGAGTAGAGACCCAGTACTTC. This translates into CASSVGLAGVETQYF.

This chain connects TRBV14 to TRBJ2-1, with 9 bases fitting TRBD2. The V segment lost 1 base and the J segment 11 bases; nucleotides outside the gene matches: 6. The CDR3 consists of 14 residues. Germline CDR1 SGHDN, CDR2 FVKESK. As DNA, the CDR3 is TGTGCCAGCAGCCAAGGTCGGACTAGCGAAAAGCAGTTCTTC. Translation gives CASSQGRTSEKQFF. The full variable domain, its missing parts supplied by reference TRBV14 and TRBJ2-1, is EAGVTQFPSHSVIEKGQTVTLRCDPISGHDNLYWYRRVMGKEIKFLLHFVKESKQDESGMPNNRFLAERTGGTYSTLKVQPAELEDSGVYFCASSQGRTSEKQFFGPGTRLTVL.

This sequence joins TRBV7-2 and TRBJ1-1, with TRBD1 matching over 12 bases. CDR3 length: 19 residues. J lost 5 bases, V lost 0 bases, and 13 bases had no gene match. Germline V gene lookup returns CDR1 SGHTA and CDR2 FQGNSA. The chain's CDR3 is CASSLAMPGQGAPRTEAFF. The CDR3 DNA is TGTGCCAGCAGCTTAGCTATGCCGGGACAGGGGGCGCCCAGGACTGAAGCTTTCTTT.

The gene calls are TRBV5-6 and TRBJ1-2, with D maybe TRBD1 (5 bases). Looked up from germline, CDR1 is SGHDT and CDR2 is YYEEEE. V shed 4 bases and J shed 5 bases, with 15 bases lying between them. This CDR3 region has 14 residues. CDR3 amino acids: CASSDLVQDYGYTF. DNA of the CDR3: TGTGCCAGCAGCGACCTGGTACAGGATTATGGCTACACCTTC.

The chain employs TRBV15 and TRBJ1-4; TRBD1 is a possible D gene (5 bases). CDR1 is LNHNV, CDR2 YYDKDF, per germline (reference sequence). The CDR3 is 13 amino acids. Trimming left V 3 bases short and J 7 bases short, with 9 bases between. The CDR3 DNA follows: TGTGCCACCAGCAGGGGGCTGGTTGAAAAACTGTTTTTT. This sequence encodes CATSRGLVEKLFF.

The V and J genes are TRBV4-1 and TRBJ2-1; 7 positions agree with TRBD2. J lost 7 bases, V lost 4 bases, and 7 bases had no gene match. The CDR3 runs 14 residues. Germline CDR1 is MGHRA and CDR2 is YSYEKL. The chain's CDR3 is CASSRLAGVNEQFF. CDR3 bases: TGCGCCAGCAGCCGTCTGGCGGGAGTAAATGAGCAGTTCTTC.

The chain links TRBV6-5 to TRBJ2-1, with D perhaps matching TRBD2 (5 bases). Between the trimmed V and J ends, which lost 6 bases and 9 bases, there was a span of 15 bases. CDR3 length equals 13 residues. The germline V gene encodes CDR1 MNHEY and CDR2 SVGAGI. In nucleotides, the CDR3 is TGTGCCAGCAGAATTAACCCCGAGGGTGAGCAGTTCTTC. Translating it yields CASRINPEGEQFF.

This clone was picked up a small number of times. J is TRBJ2-3 and V is TRBV5-1; 7 nucleotides align to TRBD1. CDR1 is SGHRS, CDR2 YFSETQ, per germline. V lost 4 bases to trimming and J lost 1 base; unmatched junction nucleotides: 6. The CDR3 is made up of 15 amino acids. CDR3 sequence (DNA): TGCGCCAGCAGCAGGTGGACAGGCCGCACAGATACGCAGTATTTT. It yields the protein CASSRWTGRTDTQYF.